This T cell receptor beta chain was identified in a study of T cells in Graves' hyperthyroidism and ophthalmopathy. Graves' hyperthyroidism was deemed stable absent ophthalmopathy progression within 18 months. After removal of 4 bases from V and 1 base from J, the junction contained 3 bases not matched to a gene. Looked up from germline, CDR1 is MDHEN and CDR2 is SYDVKM. This CDR3 has 16 amino acids. RNA transcripts were the template for amplifying TCR beta CDR3 regions. Researchers ran a first-round RT-PCR on the TCR CDR3 using the HTBI primer set. One entry per CDR3 protein results from TCRdb running MiXCR on the multiplex PCR reads. The repertoire consists of roughly 200,000 distinct CDR3 sequences, with about 16% occurring once and the leading ten covering 44%. Findings and limits, study-wide: Most clonotypes expanded in thyroid above 0.001 were likewise present in blood.

This clonotype was counted ten times or more. Its target is not known. This TCR was sampled from a middle-aged man with Graves' hyperthyroidism. The chain recombines TRBV28 with TRBJ2-5; 13 bases line up with TRBD2. Sequencing was done on a sample of blood. The chain's CDR3 is CASSSGLAGVQETQYF. The CDR3 region has the DNA TGTGCCAGCAGTTCCGGACTAGCGGGGGTCCAAGAGACCCAGTACTTC.